This is a list of T cell receptor beta chains from one sample in a study of control samples from healthy donors and cancer patients. This table comes from immunoSEQ multiplex PCR, and its TCRdb copy is limited to in-frame clones, with some not included. The sample carries roughly 130,000 clones, approximately 90% recorded once. Input material: blood. These TCRs come from a young man in good health. CDR3s include the opening cysteine and the closing phenylalanine or tryptophan. D genes are given only for firm matches. Part of the rows lack a size; the others show once, few, many or a class for expanded clones.

V	J	size	D	CDR3	DNA
TRBV9	TRBJ1-4	-	-	CASSVGSGGEKLFF	TGTGCCAGCAGCGTAGGATCCGGTGGTGAAAAACTGTTTTTT
TRBV7-2	TRBJ1-3	-	TRBD1	CASSATGQAGNTIYF	TGTGCCAGCAGCGCAACCGGACAGGCCGGGAACACCATATATTTT
TRBV5-5	TRBJ1-2	-	-	CASTDLWDGYTF	TGTGCCAGCACCGACCTTTGGGATGGCTACACCTTC
TRBV6-5	TRBJ1-1	-	TRBD1	CASSYSGQGGHTEAFF	TGTGCCAGCAGTTACTCGGGACAGGGCGGTCACACTGAAGCTTTCTTT
TRBV15	TRBJ2-1	-	-	CATSKGYLNEQFF	TGTGCCACCAGTAAGGGTTATCTCAATGAGCAGTTCTTC
TRBV10-3	TRBJ1-2	-	-	CAISELRKDGYTF	TGTGCCATCAGTGAGCTCAGAAAGGATGGCTACACCTTC
TRBV6-1	TRBJ1-1	-	-	CASSEAENTEAFF	TGTGCCAGCAGTGAGGCAGAGAACACTGAAGCTTTCTTT
TRBV19	TRBJ1-2	-	-	CASSIFRAVYGYTF	TGTGCCAGTAGTATTTTCAGGGCGGTATATGGCTACACCTTC
TRBV21-1	TRBJ2-7	-	-	CASSKKGGEQYF	TGTGCCAGCAGCAAGAAGGGGGGCGAGCAGTACTTC
TRBV4-2	TRBJ1-4	-	-	CASSTNNLRGLREKLFF	TGTGCCAGCAGTACAAATAACCTAAGGGGTTTACGCGAAAAACTGTTTTTT
TRBV7-9	TRBJ1-5	-	-	CASSLGGDQPQHF	TGTGCCAGCAGCTTAGGGGGGGATCAGCCCCAGCATTTT
TRBV27	TRBJ2-5	-	TRBD1	CASKRQGVMETQYF	TGTGCCAGCAAAAGACAGGGGGTAATGGAGACCCAGTACTTC
TRBV10-3	TRBJ2-4	-	-	CAISGQEKNIQYF	TGTGCCATCAGTGGCCAAGAGAAAAACATTCAGTACTTC
TRBV4-1	TRBJ1-3	once	-	CASSLKWGPGNTIYF	TGCGCCAGCAGCCTAAAGTGGGGGCCTGGAAACACCATATATTTT
TRBV30	TRBJ1-2	-	TRBD1	CAWSHLGQYIYGYTF	TGTGCCTGGAGCCATTTGGGACAGTATATATATGGCTACACCTTC
TRBV20-1	TRBJ1-2	-	-	CSASSLDGYTF	TGCAGTGCTAGCAGTTTAGATGGCTACACCTTC
TRBV19	TRBJ1-5	-	-	CASSARTGTLTNQPQHF	TGTGCCAGTAGTGCTCGTACCGGGACATTAACTAATCAGCCCCAGCATTTT
TRBV10-3	TRBJ1-2	-	-	CATAGGAGSYGYTF	TGTGCCACCGCGGGGGGGGCTGGTTCCTATGGCTACACCTTC
TRBV10-1	TRBJ2-7	-	TRBD1	CASSEARGHEQYF	TGCGCCAGCAGTGAGGCTAGGGGGCACGAGCAGTACTTC
TRBV10-3	TRBJ2-7	-	-	CAISGSYEQYF	TGTGCCATCAGTGGATCCTACGAGCAGTACTTC
TRBV18	TRBJ2-5	-	-	CASSPGQTQETQYF	TGTGCCAGCTCACCGGGACAAACACAAGAGACCCAGTACTTC
TRBV4-1	TRBJ2-2	-	-	CASSPRTAFNGELFF	TGCGCCAGCAGCCCCAGGACTGCCTTTAACGGGGAGCTGTTTTTT
TRBV19	TRBJ1-1	-	-	CASSMGPKNTEAFF	TGTGCCAGTAGTATGGGGCCGAAGAACACTGAAGCTTTCTTT
TRBV2	TRBJ2-2	-	TRBD2	CASSVPGGLFTGELFF	TGTGCCAGCAGTGTCCCGGGGGGGCTGTTCACCGGGGAGCTGTTTTTT
TRBV6-5	TRBJ1-2	-	-	CASSYYAGRPYGYTF	TGTGCCAGCAGTTACTACGCGGGACGGCCATATGGCTACACCTTC
TRBV30	TRBJ1-1	-	-	CAWRRGLEAFF	TGTGCCTGGAGGAGGGGACTTGAAGCTTTCTTT
TRBV9	TRBJ2-1	-	TRBD2	CASGQPGLVSNEQFF	TGTGCCAGCGGCCAACCGGGACTAGTATCCAATGAGCAGTTCTTC
TRBV5-4	TRBJ1-1	-	TRBD1	CASEQDRERTEAFF	TGTGCCAGCGAACAAGACAGGGAAAGGACTGAAGCTTTCTTT
TRBV7-3	TRBJ2-2	-	-	CASSQTNTGELFF	TGTGCCAGCAGCCAAACTAACACCGGGGAGCTGTTTTTT
TRBV9	TRBJ2-4	-	-	CASSVGALGLAKNIQYF	TGTGCCAGCAGCGTAGGGGCCCTCGGGTTAGCCAAAAACATTCAGTACTTC
TRBV5-6	TRBJ2-5	-	TRBD2	CASSLESGASGGPQETQYF	TGTGCCAGCAGCTTGGAATCAGGGGCTAGCGGGGGGCCTCAAGAGACCCAGTACTTC
TRBV30	TRBJ1-6	-	TRBD1	CAWSAGTGGAYNSPLHF	TGTGCCTGGAGTGCCGGGACAGGGGGCGCCTATAATTCACCCCTCCACTTT
TRBV27	TRBJ1-1	-	-	CASCTSLGAPEAFF	TGTGCCAGTTGTACGTCGTTGGGGGCCCCTGAAGCTTTCTTT
TRBV5-1	TRBJ2-7	-	-	CASSFLGYEQYF	TGCGCCAGCAGCTTTCTCGGCTACGAGCAGTACTTC
TRBV6-4	TRBJ2-5	-	-	CASSPGVSETQYF	TGTGCCAGCAGTCCGGGGGTTTCGGAGACCCAGTACTTC
TRBV2	TRBJ2-3	-	-	CASSDGTRSTDTQYF	TGTGCCAGCAGTGACGGGACCCGAAGCACAGATACGCAGTATTTT
TRBV2	TRBJ1-6	-	TRBD1	CASRDRANSPLHF	TGTGCCAGCAGGGACAGGGCTAATTCACCCCTCCACTTT
TRBV6-5	TRBJ1-2	-	-	CASIFDRDLGYGYTF	TGTGCCAGCATTTTCGACCGGGACTTGGGCTATGGCTACACCTTC
TRBV10-3	TRBJ1-2	-	-	CAISESYGRGRRYTF	TGTGCCATCAGTGAGTCATACGGGCGGGGACGGCGCTACACCTTC
TRBV5-1	TRBJ1-2	-	TRBD1	CASSLVPGQGNGYTF	TGCGCCAGCAGCTTGGTACCGGGACAGGGAAACGGCTACACCTTC
TRBV7-3	TRBJ1-1	-	-	CASSLTTNTEAFF	TGTGCCAGCAGCTTAACGACTAACACTGAAGCTTTCTTT
TRBV19	TRBJ1-1	-	-	CASSIYGSGTEAFF	TGTGCCAGTAGTATTTATGGTTCGGGCACTGAAGCTTTCTTT
TRBV6-5	TRBJ2-1	-	TRBD1	CAMQGARINEQFF	TGTGCCATGCAGGGGGCGCGGATCAATGAGCAGTTCTTC
TRBV30	TRBJ2-1	-	-	CAWRGGGIHNEQFF	TGTGCCTGGAGAGGAGGGGGGATTCACAATGAGCAGTTCTTC
TRBV27	TRBJ2-7	-	-	CASSLLGDEQYF	TGTGCCAGCAGTTTATTGGGGGACGAGCAGTACTTC
TRBV24-1	TRBJ1-2	-	-	CATSGGADGYTF	TGTGCCACCAGTGGTGGGGCGGATGGCTACACCTTC
TRBV5-4	TRBJ2-1	-	TRBD2	CASSLDRGVYNEQFF	TGTGCCAGCAGCTTGGACCGGGGGGTCTACAATGAGCAGTTCTTC
TRBV2	TRBJ2-1	-	TRBD2	CASNEESGVPEQFF	TGTGCCAGCAACGAAGAGAGCGGGGTTCCTGAGCAGTTCTTC